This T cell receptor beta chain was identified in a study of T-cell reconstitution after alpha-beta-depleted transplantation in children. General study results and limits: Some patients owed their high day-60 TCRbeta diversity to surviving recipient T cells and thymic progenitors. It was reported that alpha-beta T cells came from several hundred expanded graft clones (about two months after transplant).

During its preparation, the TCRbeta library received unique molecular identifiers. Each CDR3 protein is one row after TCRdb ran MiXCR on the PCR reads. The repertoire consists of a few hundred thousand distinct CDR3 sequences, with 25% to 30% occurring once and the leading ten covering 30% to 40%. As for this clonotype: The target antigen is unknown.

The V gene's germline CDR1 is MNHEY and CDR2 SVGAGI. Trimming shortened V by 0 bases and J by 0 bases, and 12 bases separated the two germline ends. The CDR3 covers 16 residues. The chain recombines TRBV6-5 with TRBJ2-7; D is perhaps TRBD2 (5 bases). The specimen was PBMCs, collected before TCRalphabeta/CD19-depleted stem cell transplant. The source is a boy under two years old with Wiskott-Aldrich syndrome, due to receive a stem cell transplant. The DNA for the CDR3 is TGTGCCAGCAGTTACTCGGCTAGCCGCTACTCCTACGAGCAGTACTTC. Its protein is CASSYSASRYSYEQYF.